Below are 22 T cell receptor beta chains sequenced from a single sample in a study of OX40 agonist ivuxolimab in advanced cancers. Clones were read by immunoSEQ multiplex PCR, and TCRdb kept only the in-frame ones, dropping some. In the table there are tens of thousands of clones, 80% to 95% of which are singletons. The sample was CD4+ or CD8+ T cells sorted from blood, taken in a trial of the OX40 agonist ivuxolimab. The receptor set was obtained from an adult with an advanced solid tumor such as melanoma, head and neck, liver or kidney cancer.

In its sample, this clone was seen once. V usage is TRBV19 and J usage is TRBJ1-2, with TRBD1 matching over 8 bases. Losses at the gene ends were 8 bases for V and 7 bases for J; bases not matched to a gene: 6. CDR1 is LNHDA, CDR2 SQIVND, per germline (reference sequence). The CDR3 covers 12 residues. The CDR3: CASGGQGPGYTF. CDR3 nucleotide sequence: TGTGCCAGTGGTGGACAGGGTCCTGGCTACACCTTC.

V usage is TRBV9 and J usage is TRBJ1-1; D gene uncertain. The CDR3 extends over 15 amino acids. CDR1 is SGDLS and CDR2 is YYNGEE in the germline V gene. Trimming took 0 bases from V and 5 from J, leaving 14 bases between them. The CDR3 nucleotides read TGTGCCAGCAGCGTAGGGGAGGGTGCGAGGACTGAAGCTTTCTTT. It codes for CASSVGEGARTEAFF.

CDR3 region: CASSPAGDTQYF. The CDR3 DNA reads as TGTGCCAGCAGTCCAGCGGGGGATACGCAGTATTTT. V and J are TRBV6-5 and TRBJ2-3; 7 bases are shared with TRBD2. V dropped 5 bases and J dropped 6; count of bases not matched to a gene: 2. CDR1 is MNHEY, CDR2 SVGAGI, per germline. CDR3 length equals 12 residues.

Notes on this clone: This sample also contains other DNA sequences that code for the same CDR3. The chain links TRBV27 to TRBJ2-7; a weak D match, TRBD2 (6 bases). In germline, CDR1 is MNHEY, CDR2 SMNVEV (reference sequence). The CDR3 loop spans 12 amino acids. Trimming pared 3 bases from V and 3 bases from J, leaving 6 bases between. CDR3 bases: TGTGCCAGCAGTTTGGGAGGCTACGAGCAGTACTTC. As protein: CASSLGGYEQYF.

This chain uses TRBV6-5 with TRBJ1-2; D gene unclear. Germline CDR1 and CDR2: MNHEY and SVGAGI. The CDR3 covers 13 residues. Deletions cut 7 bases from V and 2 bases from J, with 11 bases between. This CDR3 reads CASKPSDNYGYTF. CDR3 DNA: TGTGCCAGCAAGCCCTCTGACAACTATGGCTACACCTTC.

V usage is TRBV9 and J usage is TRBJ1-5; 9 nucleotides match TRBD1. V dropped 4 bases and J dropped 0; count of bases not matched to a gene: 5. There are 16 residues in the CDR3. Germline V gene lookup returns CDR1 SGDLS and CDR2 YYNGEE. CDR3 bases: TGTGCCAGCAGCCCGGGGACAGGGAATAGCAATCAGCCCCAGCATTTT. It is translated as CASSPGTGNSNQPQHF.

This clone was recorded only once. This rearrangement joins TRBV7-3 to TRBJ2-2, with TRBD1 as a possible D gene (6 bases). Per the germline V gene, CDR1 is SGHTA and CDR2 is FQGTGA. The CDR3 totals 15 residues. V was trimmed by 3 bases and J by 3 bases, leaving 11 bases between them. DNA of the CDR3: TGTGCCAGCAGCTTTACACAGGGCGACACCGGGGAGCTGTTTTTT. Its protein product is CASSFTQGDTGELFF.

The genes are TRBV9 and TRBJ2-7; 7 bases fit TRBD1. The V gene's germline CDR1 is SGDLS and CDR2 YYNGEE. V lost 4 bases, J lost 2 bases, and 6 bases stayed unmatched. There are 14 residues in the CDR3. DNA for the CDR3: TGTGCCAGCAGCTCCGGACAGGCGCCCTACGAGCAGTACTTC. Amino acids: CASSSGQAPYEQYF.

The sample holds one count of this clone. The gene calls are TRBV18 and TRBJ1-3, with 9 bases identical to TRBD1. With 0 bases clipped from V and 3 bases from J, the junction kept 3 bases outside the gene matches. Germline V CDR1 and CDR2: KGHSH, LQKENI. The CDR3 spans 16 residues. This CDR3 reads CASSPPDRGYGNTIYF. The CDR3 DNA reads as TGTGCCAGCTCACCACCCGACAGGGGGTATGGAAACACCATATATTTT.

V and J are TRBV19 and TRBJ1-5; D remains unclear. Per the germline V gene, CDR1 is LNHDA and CDR2 is SQIVND (reference sequence). V was clipped by 1 base and J by 8 bases, with 12 bases between them. There are 14 residues in the CDR3. In nucleotides, the CDR3 is TGTGCCAGTAGTATAGTACCGGGGTGGGAGCCCCAGCATTTT. Translation gives CASSIVPGWEPQHF.

This rearrangement joins TRBV7-3 to TRBJ1-1, with D hard to call. Trimming cost V 4 bases and J 5 bases, with 14 bases left between them. Germline loops: CDR1 SGHTA, CDR2 FQGTGA. The CDR3 is made up of 14 amino acids. The DNA for the CDR3 is TGTGCCAGCAGCTCCCAAGGGATGCGGACTGAAGCTTTCTTT. This sequence encodes CASSSQGMRTEAFF.

V gene TRBV28 combines with J gene TRBJ2-4, with D possibly being TRBD1 (6 bases). CDR3 length equals 15 residues. V lost 6 bases, J lost 0 bases, and 12 bases lay in between. Germline V gene data show CDR1 as MDHEN and CDR2 as SYDVKM. Here the CDR3 DNA reads TGTGCCAGCAGAGGACAGCAAGTAGCCAAAAACATTCAGTACTTC. Protein product: CASRGQQVAKNIQYF.

The V call is TRBV5-1, the J call TRBJ1-1; D unresolved. CDR1 and CDR2 (germline): SGHRS, YFSETQ. The CDR3 has 14 residues. V was shortened by 1 base and J by 7 bases, with 14 bases between the two germline ends. The DNA of the CDR3 is TGCGCCAGCAGCTTGAATAGGCCCCCGAATGAAGCTTTCTTT. Translated, it gives CASSLNRPPNEAFF.

Note on this clone: Other DNA variants within this sample encode the same CDR3. The chain combines TRBV19 with TRBJ1-1; tentatively, D is TRBD1 (6 bases). Germline V gives CDR1 LNHDA, CDR2 SQIVND (reference sequence). The V and J ends lost 3 bases and 2 bases respectively, with 10 bases between them. This CDR3 spans 14 amino acids. The CDR3 region is CASSIGGPNTEAFF. In nucleotides, the CDR3 is TGTGCCAGTAGTATCGGGGGCCCTAACACTGAAGCTTTCTTT.

The chain uses TRBV19 and TRBJ1-5; D is undetermined. Germline CDR1 is LNHDA and CDR2 is SQIVND (reference sequence). The CDR3 consists of 13 residues. V shed 1 base and J shed 6 bases, with 7 bases lying between them. CDR3 amino acids: CASSIGAGQPQHF. In DNA form, the CDR3 reads TGTGCCAGTAGTATAGGGGCTGGTCAGCCCCAGCATTTT.

This chain connects TRBV6-5 to TRBJ1-2, with a possible D match to TRBD1 (5 bases). The germline V gene has CDR1 MNHEY and CDR2 SVGAGI. V was trimmed by 7 bases and J by 2 bases, leaving 17 bases between them. This CDR3 contains 15 residues. The CDR3 DNA sequence: TGTGCCAGCACCCCCGTGGGGGTGAAAAACTATGGCTACACCTTC. Its translation: CASTPVGVKNYGYTF.

V and J are TRBV7-7 and TRBJ2-5; D is possibly TRBD1 (6 bases). The germline V gene encodes CDR1 SSHAT and CDR2 FNYEAQ (reference sequence). This CDR3 spans 14 amino acids. The V and J ends lost 5 bases and 2 bases respectively, with 12 bases between them. The CDR3 loop reads CASSLHRDQETQYF. CDR3 nucleotide sequence: TGTGCCAGCAGCCTGCACAGGGATCAAGAGACCCAGTACTTC.

The chain employs TRBV30 and TRBJ2-2; 12 nucleotides line up with TRBD1. The CDR3 spans 15 residues. From germline, CDR1 is GTSNPN and CDR2 SVGIG (reference sequence). V shed 8 bases and J 6 bases; nucleotides not matched to a gene: 10. CDR3 DNA: TGTGCCACGACGACGGGACAGGGGGCGGCCGGGGAGCTGTTTTTT. Amino acids: CATTTGQGAAGELFF.

The chain combines TRBV11-3 with TRBJ2-1; 8 positions match TRBD2. The CDR3 length is 14 residues. Germline CDR1 SGHNT, CDR2 YENEEA. The junction had 1 base not matched to a gene; V was cut back by 3 bases and J by 3 bases. The CDR3 DNA follows: TGTGCCAGCAGCTTGCGGGGGGACTACAATGAGCAGTTCTTC. Residues: CASSLRGDYNEQFF.

The J gene is TRBJ1-6, the V gene TRBV30; possible D gene TRBD1, 6 bases. The germline V and J ends were trimmed by 0 bases and 7 bases, with 16 bases remaining between them. The length of the CDR3 is 16 residues. The germline V gene has CDR1 GTSNPN and CDR2 SVGIG (reference sequence). The CDR3 coding sequence is TGTGCCTGGAGTGTAGACAGGTCTTACTGGAATTCACCCCTCCACTTT. It yields the protein CAWSVDRSYWNSPLHF.

The rearrangement links TRBV7-9 to TRBJ1-3; no clear D gene. The V end was cut by 10 bases, the J end by 3 bases, with 13 bases between. CDR1 and CDR2 (germline): SEHNR, FQNEAQ (reference sequence). This CDR3 region has 13 residues. CDR3 coding DNA: TGTGCCACGCCGCACGGGGTTGGAAACACCATATATTTT. It codes for CATPHGVGNTIYF.

This clone was recorded once. The V and J genes are TRBV10-3 and TRBJ2-1; the D gene is possibly TRBD2 (5 bases). The V end was cut by 10 bases, the J end by 6 bases, with 10 bases between. This CDR3 has 11 amino acids. Germline V gene data show CDR1 as ENHRY and CDR2 as SYGVKD. The CDR3 DNA is TGTGCCACAGCGGAAGGCAATGAGCAGTTCTTC. As protein: CATAEGNEQFF.